This record concerns one T cell receptor beta chain sequence. The antigen is unknown. Treatment: around 19 received Ad26.COV2.S at low or high dose, single or two shots; a few received placebo; per-sample allocation not given. Sampling occurred on day 63 after the first vaccine or placebo injection. Germline CDR1 SGHNT, CDR2 YENEEA. V lost 5 bases and J lost 4, with 12 bases in between. The CDR3 spans 13 residues. The table came from immunoSEQ multiplex PCR; TCRdb's copy has only in-frame clones and leaves some out. The sample contains about 450,000 clones, approximately 92% of which appear only once. These data belong to a study of Ad26.COV2.S vaccination and SARS-CoV-2 variants. Study as a whole: Administration of Ad26.COV2.S was intramuscular, either once or twice 56 days apart.

Whole-study findings and limits: Similar non-spike TCR breadth was seen in vaccine and placebo recipients. Recipients given vaccine exceeded placebo recipients in spike-specific TCR breadth.

This TCR derives from a person aged 18 to 65 who received the Ad26.COV2.S COVID-19 vaccine or a placebo. The chain links TRBV11-3 to TRBJ2-7, with a weak D call TRBD1 (6 bases). The sequencing here drew on peripheral blood, taken in a trial of Ad26.COV2.S vaccine versus placebo. This CDR3 is CASSHGGAYEQYV. The DNA for the CDR3 is TGTGCCAGCAGCCATGGGGGCGCGTACGAGCAGTACGTC.